This TCR beta chain was recovered during a study of blood T cell repertoires in COVID-19. Background on the study: PBMCs, B-cell-depleted T cells, or T cells were the source of the cDNA or gDNA that made up the material.

As processed by the authors: Researchers report that nucleated cell counts were estimated from reference gene primer amplification. Assay: immunoSEQ multiplex PCR; the TCRdb copy retains only in-frame clones and omits some. V and J calls and clone size follow that table, whereas D and trimming were derived from the DNA. The sample holds about 300,000 clones, approximately 91% seen once. Losses at the gene ends were 4 bases for V and 8 bases for J; bases not matched to a gene: 9. There are 15 residues in the CDR3. CDR1 is SGHVS and CDR2 is FNYEAQ in the germline V gene. This clonotype was sampled from a man between 60 and 75 years old who had recovered from COVID-19. Source material: PBMCs or T cells enriched from blood (not recorded which). The rearrangement links TRBV7-6 to TRBJ1-4, with 8 bases fitting TRBD1. The DNA for the CDR3 is TGTGCCAGCAGCTGGACCGGACAGGGCTACGAAAAACTGTTTTTT. Its protein is CASSWTGQGYEKLFF.